This T cell receptor (beta chain) was captured in a study of shared clonotypes between healthy human individuals. General observations from the study: In having few donors, the study represented limited genetic and exposure-history diversity.

Concerning this clone: The antigen is unknown.

CDR1 and CDR2 from the germline V gene are SGHVS and FQNEAQ. This CDR3 contains 15 residues. The V and J ends lost 5 bases and 3 bases, in that order; junction bases with no gene match: 5. Data came from immunoSEQ multiplex PCR; TCRdb stores just in-frame clones and leaves some out. The sample holds about 480,000 clones, 75% to 85% seen once. The chain employs TRBV7-8 and TRBJ2-7; 12 nucleotides align to TRBD2. The source material was PBMCs. The clonotype comes from a woman in her 40s in good health. Some clones in this sample may be carry-over from other donors' samples. The CDR3 here is CASSPRLAGVYEQYF. DNA of the CDR3: TGTGCCAGCAGCCCCAGACTAGCGGGAGTCTACGAGCAGTACTTC.